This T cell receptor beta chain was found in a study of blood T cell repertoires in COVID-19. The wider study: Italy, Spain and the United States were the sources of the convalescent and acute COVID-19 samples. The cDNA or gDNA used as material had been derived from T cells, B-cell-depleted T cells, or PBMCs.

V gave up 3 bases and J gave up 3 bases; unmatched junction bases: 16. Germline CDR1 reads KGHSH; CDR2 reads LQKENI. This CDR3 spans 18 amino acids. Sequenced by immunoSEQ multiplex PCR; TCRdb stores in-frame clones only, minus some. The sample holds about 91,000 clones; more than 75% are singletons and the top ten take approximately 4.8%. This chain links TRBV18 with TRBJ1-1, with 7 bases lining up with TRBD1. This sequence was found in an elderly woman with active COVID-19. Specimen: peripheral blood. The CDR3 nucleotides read TGTGCCAGCTCACCTAGGATACAGGGGAGCTATTCGGACACTGAAGCTTTCTTT. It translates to CASSPRIQGSYSDTEAFF.